Listed here is a single T cell receptor beta chain. The antigen remains undetermined. This specimen belongs to a study of monozygotic twins with inflammatory bowel disease. General study findings and limits: Lower sharing of clonotypes with other individuals was seen in IBD patients than in healthy twins. This was most marked in patients showing signs of disease activity. Resolution of different T cell subtypes was not achieved.

After re-calling the 5' RACE reads, TCRdb lists one entry per CDR3 protein, DNA absent. The sample features about 160,000 distinct CDR3 sequences, with 2.4% in its top ten. The sample consisted of blood. The source is a human donor with ulcerative colitis or Crohn's disease, or a healthy co-twin of an affected twin (not recorded which).

This CDR3 reads CSAEIRGNEQFF. The rearrangement uses TRBV20-1 and TRBJ2-1; with no DNA, the TCRdb D assignment of TRBD1 cannot be verified. The CDR3 runs to 12 residues. Germline V gives CDR1 DFQATT, CDR2 SNEGSKA (reference sequence).